Sequencing of this T cell receptor beta chain was carried out in a study of tumor-infiltrating lymphocytes in oesophageal squamous cell carcinoma. This clonotype was observed many times. A single base separates this from a much larger clone, so it may be a read error. The V gene end was trimmed by 5 bases and the J gene end by 14 bases; junction bases not matched to a gene: 26. CDR3 length equals 18 residues. Germline CDR1 and CDR2: SGHVS and FNYEAQ. A single record per CDR3 protein comes from TCRdb applying MiXCR to the PCR reads. The table includes 15,000 to 20,000 distinct CDR3 sequences, about 43% detected once.

Sample: normal esophageal tissue next to the tumor. This receptor was obtained from a female donor with esophageal squamous cell carcinoma. The V gene is TRBV7-6, the J gene TRBJ2-3, with 9 nucleotides matching TRBD2. The DNA of the CDR3 is TGTGCCAGCAGCCCTGAATTAGCGGGAGCCCTCAACACCGGGGAGCTGTATTTT. Its translation is CASSPELAGALNTGELYF.